A single sample is the source of the 10 T cell receptor beta chains below, sequenced in a study of blood T cell repertoires in COVID-19. Profiled with immunoSEQ multiplex PCR; TCRdb holds only in-frame clones, not every one. In the table there are 300,000 or so clones, around 89% of which are singletons. Sequencing was done on a sample of peripheral blood. The receptors derive from a woman in her twenties or thirties who had recovered from COVID-19.

The J gene is TRBJ2-5, the V gene TRBV19; tentative D call: TRBD2 (5 bases). The V and J ends lost 3 bases and 5 bases respectively, with 13 bases between them. The CDR3 consists of 14 residues. The germline gives CDR1 LNHDA, CDR2 SQIVND (reference sequence). Written as DNA, the CDR3 is TGTGCCAGTAGTATGTACGGGGAGTTGGAGACCCAGTACTTC. This encodes CASSMYGELETQYF.

DNA of the CDR3: TGTGCCAGCAGCTTACGGCAGGGGCATTCACCCCTCCACTTT. Translating gives CASSLRQGHSPLHF. V gene TRBV7-9 combines with J gene TRBJ1-6; TRBD1 might be the D (6 bases). Germline CDR1 SEHNR, CDR2 FQNEAQ (reference sequence). V was cut by 2 bases and J by 8 bases, with 10 bases left in between. This CDR3 is built from 14 residues.

CDR3 sequence (DNA): TGTGCCAGCAGGGGGACAGGGGGAAAATCAGGTTCCACAGATACGCAGTATTTT. It yields the protein CASRGTGGKSGSTDTQYF. The J gene is TRBJ2-3, the V gene TRBV4-2, with TRBD1 matching 11 bases. Germline trimming cut 6 bases from V and 2 bases from J; bases unmatched to any gene: 13. CDR3 size: 18 residues. The V gene's germline CDR1 is LGHNA and CDR2 YNFKEQ.

This clone was counted once. V is TRBV2 and J is TRBJ1-5; the D is unclear. Germline-derived CDR1 and CDR2 are SNHLY and FYNNEI. Trimming stripped 1 base from V and 1 base from J, with 8 bases between. The CDR3 length is 15 residues. The CDR3 DNA reads as TGTGCCAGCAGTGAAGGCGGAGGGAGCAATCAGCCCCAGCATTTT. It is translated as CASSEGGGSNQPQHF.

The V and J genes are TRBV5-1 and TRBJ1-1; the D gene is possibly TRBD1 (5 bases). CDR1 is SGHRS and CDR2 is YFSETQ in the germline V gene. Between the trimmed V and J ends, which lost 3 bases and 4 bases, there was a span of 13 bases. CDR3 length: 14 amino acids. Written as DNA, the CDR3 is TGCGCCAGCAGCTGGCGGCAGGGCGGCACTGAAGCTTTCTTT. Translated: CASSWRQGGTEAFF.

The chain links TRBV4-1 to TRBJ2-3; possibly TRBD2 for D (5 bases). CDR3 length equals 14 residues. V lost 6 bases to trimming and J lost 6 bases, with 16 bases between them. Per the germline V gene, CDR1 is MGHRA and CDR2 is YSYEKL. This CDR3 is CASSPLAGRDTQYF. As DNA, the CDR3 is TGCGCCAGCAGTCCCCTCGCGGGCAGGGATACGCAGTATTTT.

The V gene is TRBV19, the J gene TRBJ1-4; TRBD1 is a possible D gene (5 bases). V lost 5 bases and J 3 bases, leaving 16 bases between the germline ends. Germline assignment: CDR1 LNHDA and CDR2 SQIVND (reference sequence). CDR3 length: 16 amino acids. The CDR3 DNA sequence: TGTGCCAGTAGTGGCCGAGATGGGGGGTCTAATGAAAAACTGTTTTTT. This sequence encodes CASSGRDGGSNEKLFF.

V usage is TRBV12-3 or TRBV12-4 and J usage is TRBJ1-4; D is ambiguous. The CDR3 has 13 residues. Trimming took off 2 bases at V and 5 bases at J, with 6 bases between the two ends. The CDR3 sequence is CASSLRENEKLFF. CDR3 DNA sequence: TGTGCCAGCAGTTTAAGAGAGAATGAAAAACTGTTTTTT.

The J gene is TRBJ2-5, the V gene TRBV9, with D maybe TRBD2 (6 bases). The CDR3 totals 14 residues. The V end was cut by 3 bases, the J end by 7 bases, with 16 bases between. The V gene's germline CDR1 is SGDLS and CDR2 YYNGEE. Here the CDR3 reads CASSAPGEVGTQYF. In nucleotides, the CDR3 is TGTGCCAGCAGCGCACCGGGAGAAGTAGGGACCCAGTACTTC. Full variable domain (outside the CDR3, taken from reference TRBV9 and TRBJ2-5): DSGVTQTPKHLITATGQRVTLRCSPRSGDLSVYWYQQSLDQGLQFLIQYYNGEERAKGNILERFSAQQFPDLHSELNLSSLELGDSALYFCASSAPGEVGTQYFGPGTRLLVL.

The genes are TRBV2 and TRBJ1-5; TRBD1 agrees at 8 bases. The CDR3 has 16 amino acids. J gave up 1 base and V 6 bases, and 8 bases lay outside the gene matches. The germline V gene has CDR1 SNHLY and CDR2 FYNNEI. CDR3: CASSFTGGGSNQPQHF. The CDR3 DNA reads TGTGCCAGCAGCTTCACAGGGGGTGGAAGCAATCAGCCCCAGCATTTT.